The clone carrying this T cell receptor beta chain was recorded once. Its antigen is unknown. This sample stems from a study of cytomegalovirus exposure and HLA in healthy donors. Study-wide findings and caveats: One variant, a missense change in DCLRE1C, was linked in a later analysis to TCR beta V- and J-gene trimming.

V was pared by 3 bases and J by 3 bases, with 7 bases of the junction left unmatched. From germline, CDR1 is GTSNPN and CDR2 SVGIG (reference sequence). This CDR3 comprises 14 residues. Donors sampled were nominally healthy, though unrecorded immune exposures were likely. The PCR employed 60 Vbeta primers together with 13 Jbeta primers. Repertoires were generated with immunoSEQ multiplex PCR, while TCRdb's copy carries only in-frame clones and drops some. The profile shows tens of thousands of clones, approximately 79% of them singletons. The sequence came from a man aged 25 to 45 in good health and CMV-seronegative. This chain uses TRBV30 with TRBJ1-1; 7 bases fit TRBD1. Sequencing was performed on PBMCs. The CDR3 DNA reads as TGTGCCTGGAGAAGTAAGCAGGGGGACACTGAAGCTTTCTTT. It translates to CAWRSKQGDTEAFF.